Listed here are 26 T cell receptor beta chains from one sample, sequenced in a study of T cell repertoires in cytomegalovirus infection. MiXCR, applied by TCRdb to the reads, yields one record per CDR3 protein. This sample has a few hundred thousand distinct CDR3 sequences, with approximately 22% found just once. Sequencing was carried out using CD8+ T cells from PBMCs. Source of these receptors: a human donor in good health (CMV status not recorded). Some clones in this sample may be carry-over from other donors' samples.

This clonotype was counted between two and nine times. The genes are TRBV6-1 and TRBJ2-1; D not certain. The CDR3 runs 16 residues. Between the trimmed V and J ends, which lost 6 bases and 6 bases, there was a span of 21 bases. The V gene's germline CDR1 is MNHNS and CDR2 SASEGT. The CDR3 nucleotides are TGTGCCAGCAGCGAGCTACCATTACCATCGGCCAATGAGCAGTTCTTC. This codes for CASSELPLPSANEQFF.

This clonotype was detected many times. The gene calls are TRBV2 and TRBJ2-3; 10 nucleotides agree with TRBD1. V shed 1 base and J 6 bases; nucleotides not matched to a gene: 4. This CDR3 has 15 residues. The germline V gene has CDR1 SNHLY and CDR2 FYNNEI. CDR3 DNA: TGTGCCAGCAGTGAAGGAGGGACAGGGGTGGATACGCAGTATTTT. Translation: CASSEGGTGVDTQYF. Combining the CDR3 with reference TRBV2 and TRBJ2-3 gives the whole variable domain EPEVTQTPSHQVTQMGQEVILRCVPISNHLYFYWYRQILGQKVEFLVSFYNNEISEKSEIFDDQFSVERPDGSNFTLKIRSTKLEDSAMYFCASSEGGTGVDTQYFGPGTRLTVL.

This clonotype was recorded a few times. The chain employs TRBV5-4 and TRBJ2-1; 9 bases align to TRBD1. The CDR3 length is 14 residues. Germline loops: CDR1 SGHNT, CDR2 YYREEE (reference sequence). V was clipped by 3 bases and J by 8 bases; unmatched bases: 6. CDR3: CASSSTGGWDEQFF. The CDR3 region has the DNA TGTGCCAGCAGCTCGACAGGGGGTTGGGATGAGCAGTTCTTC.

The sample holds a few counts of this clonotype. In nucleotides, the CDR3 is TGTGCCAGTACGGTGGGTCTGACGGATAATCAGCCCCAGCATTTT. This codes for CASTVGLTDNQPQHF. The J gene is TRBJ1-5, the V gene TRBV19; the D is unclear. Trimming pared 7 bases from V and 4 bases from J, leaving 17 bases between. There are 15 residues in the CDR3. From germline, CDR1 is LNHDA and CDR2 SQIVND (reference sequence).

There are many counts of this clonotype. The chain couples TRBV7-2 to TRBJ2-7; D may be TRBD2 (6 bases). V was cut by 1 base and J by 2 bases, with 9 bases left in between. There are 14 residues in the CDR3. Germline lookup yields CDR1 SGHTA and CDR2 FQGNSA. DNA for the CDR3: TGTGCCAGCAGCTTAGGCGGGACCACCTACGAGCAGTACTTC. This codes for CASSLGGTTYEQYF.

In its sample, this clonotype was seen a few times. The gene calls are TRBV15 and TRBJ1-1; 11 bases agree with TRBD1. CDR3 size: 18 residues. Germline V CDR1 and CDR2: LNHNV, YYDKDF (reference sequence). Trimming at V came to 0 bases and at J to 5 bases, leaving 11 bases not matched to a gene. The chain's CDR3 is CATSRELRTGGRATEAFF. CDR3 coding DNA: TGTGCCACCAGCAGAGAACTCAGGACAGGGGGCAGAGCGACTGAAGCTTTCTTT.

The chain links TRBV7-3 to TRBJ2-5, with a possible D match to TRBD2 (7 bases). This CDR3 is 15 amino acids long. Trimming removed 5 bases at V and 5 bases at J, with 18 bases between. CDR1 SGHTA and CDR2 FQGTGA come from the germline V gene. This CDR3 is CASSPYGGAHETQYF. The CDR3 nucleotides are TGTGCCAGCAGCCCCTATGGGGGGGCGCATGAGACCCAGTACTTC.

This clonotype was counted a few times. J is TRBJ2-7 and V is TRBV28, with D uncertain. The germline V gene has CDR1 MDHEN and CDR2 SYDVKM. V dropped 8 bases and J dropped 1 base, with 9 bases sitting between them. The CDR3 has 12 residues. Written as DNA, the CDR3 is TGTGCCAGCGGGTTAAGGTCCTACGAGCAGTACTTC. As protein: CASGLRSYEQYF.

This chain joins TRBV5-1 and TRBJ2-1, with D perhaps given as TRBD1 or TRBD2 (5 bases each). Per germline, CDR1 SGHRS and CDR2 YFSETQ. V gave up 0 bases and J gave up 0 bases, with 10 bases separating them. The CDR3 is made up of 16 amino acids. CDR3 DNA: TGCGCCAGCAGCTTGGTTGGGACCGTCTCCTACAATGAGCAGTTCTTC. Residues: CASSLVGTVSYNEQFF.

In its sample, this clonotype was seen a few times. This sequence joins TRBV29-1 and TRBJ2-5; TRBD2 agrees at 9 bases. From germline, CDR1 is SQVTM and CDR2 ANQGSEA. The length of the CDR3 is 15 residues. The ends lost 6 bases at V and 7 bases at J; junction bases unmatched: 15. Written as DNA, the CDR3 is TGCAGCGTGGGATACGAGCGGGGGGCCCCGGGGACCCAGTACTTC. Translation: CSVGYERGAPGTQYF.

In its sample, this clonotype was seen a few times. The CDR3 sequence: CASSFRGSEEKNEQYF. The CDR3 bases are TGTGCCAGCAGCTTTCGTGGTTCGGAGGAAAAAAACGAGCAGTACTTC. The chain couples TRBV7-9 to TRBJ2-7, with TRBD2 as a possible D gene (5 bases). Trimming removed 3 bases from V and 5 bases from J, with 20 bases in between. CDR3 length equals 16 residues. Germline V gives CDR1 SEHNR, CDR2 FQNEAQ (reference sequence). The whole variable domain, filled in from reference TRBV7-9 and TRBJ2-7, reads DTGVSQNPRHKITKRGQNVTFRCDPISEHNRLYWYRQTLGQGPEFLTYFQNEAQLEKSRLLSDRFSAERPKGSFSTLEIQRTEQGDSAMYLCASSFRGSEEKNEQYFGPGTRLTVT.

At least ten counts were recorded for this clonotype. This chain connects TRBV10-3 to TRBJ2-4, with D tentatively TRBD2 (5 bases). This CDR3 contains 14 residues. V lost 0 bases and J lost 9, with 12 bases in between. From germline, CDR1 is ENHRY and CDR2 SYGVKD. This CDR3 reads CAISESGLGGIQYF. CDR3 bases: TGTGCCATCAGTGAGTCGGGTCTAGGAGGCATTCAGTACTTC.

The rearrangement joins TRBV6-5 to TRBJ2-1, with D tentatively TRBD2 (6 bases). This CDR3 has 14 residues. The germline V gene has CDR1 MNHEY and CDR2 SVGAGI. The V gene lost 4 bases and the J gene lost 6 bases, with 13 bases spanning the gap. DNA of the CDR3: TGTGCCAGCAGTTCCGAGCCCGGGGGCAATGAGCAGTTCTTC. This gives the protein CASSSEPGGNEQFF.

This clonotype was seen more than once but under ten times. CDR3 bases: TGTGCCACCAGCAGCGCCTGGCGGGGCTATGGCTACACCTTC. Protein: CATSSAWRGYGYTF. The chain carries TRBV15 and TRBJ1-2, with unresolved D. Germline V gives CDR1 LNHNV, CDR2 YYDKDF (reference sequence). The CDR3 sequence is 14 residues long. Trimming took 3 bases from V and 4 from J, leaving 12 bases between them.

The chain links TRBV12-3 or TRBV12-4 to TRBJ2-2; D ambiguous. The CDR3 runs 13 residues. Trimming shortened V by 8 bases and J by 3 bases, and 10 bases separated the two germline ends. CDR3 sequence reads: CASGQEHTGELFF. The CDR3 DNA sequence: TGTGCCAGCGGCCAGGAACACACCGGGGAGCTGTTTTTT.

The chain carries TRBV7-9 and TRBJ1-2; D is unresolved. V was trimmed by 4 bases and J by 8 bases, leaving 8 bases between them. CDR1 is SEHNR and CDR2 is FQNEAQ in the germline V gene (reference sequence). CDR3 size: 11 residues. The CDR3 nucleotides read TGTGCCAGCAGCTCCGATGCCGGCTACACCTTC. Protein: CASSSDAGYTF.

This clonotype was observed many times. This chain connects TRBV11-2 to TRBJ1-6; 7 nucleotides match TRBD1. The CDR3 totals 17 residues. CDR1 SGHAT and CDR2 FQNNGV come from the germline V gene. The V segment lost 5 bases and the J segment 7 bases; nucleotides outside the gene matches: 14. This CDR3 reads CASSPGGLGTVNSPLHF. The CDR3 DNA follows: TGTGCCAGCAGCCCAGGGGGTCTCGGGACAGTGAATTCACCCCTCCACTTT.

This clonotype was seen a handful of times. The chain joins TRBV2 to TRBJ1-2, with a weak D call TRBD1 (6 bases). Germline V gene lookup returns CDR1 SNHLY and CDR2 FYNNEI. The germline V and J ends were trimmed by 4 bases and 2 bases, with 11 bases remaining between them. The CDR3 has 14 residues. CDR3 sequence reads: CASSGQVTNYGYTF. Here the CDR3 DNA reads TGTGCCAGCAGTGGACAGGTAACGAACTATGGCTACACCTTC.

The CDR3 nucleotides are TGTGCCAGCAGCCTTGACAGGGGCACAGATACGCAGTATTTT. This gives the protein CASSLDRGTDTQYF. The rearrangement joins TRBV28 to TRBJ2-3, with TRBD1 identical over 7 bases. There are 14 residues in the CDR3. The V and J ends lost 6 bases and 1 base, in that order; junction bases with no gene match: 4. Germline assignment: CDR1 MDHEN and CDR2 SYDVKM.

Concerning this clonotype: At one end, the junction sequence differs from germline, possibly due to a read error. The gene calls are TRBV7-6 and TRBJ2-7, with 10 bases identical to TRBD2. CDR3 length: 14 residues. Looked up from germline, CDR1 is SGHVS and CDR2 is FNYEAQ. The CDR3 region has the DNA TGTCCCAGGAGCCGAGCGGGGGGGGGGTACGAGCAGTACTTC. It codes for CPRSRAGGGYEQYF.

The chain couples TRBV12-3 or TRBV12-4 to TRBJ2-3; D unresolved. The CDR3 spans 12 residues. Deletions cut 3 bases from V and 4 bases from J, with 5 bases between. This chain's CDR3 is CASSFNADTQYF. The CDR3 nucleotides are TGTGCCAGCAGTTTTAACGCAGATACGCAGTATTTT.

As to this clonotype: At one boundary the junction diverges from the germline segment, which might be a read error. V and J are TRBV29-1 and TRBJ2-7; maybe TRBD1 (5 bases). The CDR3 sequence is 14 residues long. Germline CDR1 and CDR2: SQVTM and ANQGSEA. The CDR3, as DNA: TGCGGCGTCATTAGGGGCAGGAGCTCCTACGAGCAGTACTTC. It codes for CGVIRGRSSYEQYF.

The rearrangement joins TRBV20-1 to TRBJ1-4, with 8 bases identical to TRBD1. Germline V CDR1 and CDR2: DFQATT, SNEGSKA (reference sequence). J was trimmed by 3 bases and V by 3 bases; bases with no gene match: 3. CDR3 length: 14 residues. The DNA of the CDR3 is TGCAGTGCTAGGGACAGGGAGGCTAATGAAAAACTGTTTTTT. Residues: CSARDREANEKLFF.

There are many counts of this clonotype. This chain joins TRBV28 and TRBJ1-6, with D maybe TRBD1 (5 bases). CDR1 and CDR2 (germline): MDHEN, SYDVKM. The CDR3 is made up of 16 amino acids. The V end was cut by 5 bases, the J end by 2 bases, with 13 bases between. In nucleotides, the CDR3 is TGTGCCAGCAGTGAGGCCCCAGGGCCCTATAATTCACCCCTCCACTTT. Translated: CASSEAPGPYNSPLHF.

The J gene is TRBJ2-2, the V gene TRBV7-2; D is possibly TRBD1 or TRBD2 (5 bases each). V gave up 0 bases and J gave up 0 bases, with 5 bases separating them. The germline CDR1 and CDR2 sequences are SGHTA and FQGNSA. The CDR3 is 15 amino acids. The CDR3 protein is CASSLAGPNTGELFF. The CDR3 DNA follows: TGTGCCAGCAGCTTAGCGGGACCGAACACCGGGGAGCTGTTTTTT.

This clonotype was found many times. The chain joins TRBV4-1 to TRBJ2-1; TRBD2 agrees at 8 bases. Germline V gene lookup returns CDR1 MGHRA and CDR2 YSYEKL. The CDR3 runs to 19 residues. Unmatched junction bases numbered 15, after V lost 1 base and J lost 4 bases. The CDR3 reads CASSQGAEVGRGAYNEQFF. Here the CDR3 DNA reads TGCGCCAGCAGCCAAGGCGCTGAGGTGGGGCGGGGGGCTTACAATGAGCAGTTCTTC.